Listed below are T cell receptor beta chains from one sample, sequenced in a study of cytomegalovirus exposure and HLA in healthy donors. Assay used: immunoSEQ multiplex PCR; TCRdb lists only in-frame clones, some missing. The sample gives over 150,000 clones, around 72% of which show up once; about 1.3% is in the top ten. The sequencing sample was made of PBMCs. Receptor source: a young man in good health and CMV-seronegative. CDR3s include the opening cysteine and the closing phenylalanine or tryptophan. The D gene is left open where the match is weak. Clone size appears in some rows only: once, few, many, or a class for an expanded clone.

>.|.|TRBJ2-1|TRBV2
CASSGVQDSYNEQFF
TGTGCCAGCAGTGGAGTCCAGGATTCCTACAATGAGCAGTTCTTC
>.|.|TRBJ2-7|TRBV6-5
CASSYGGLAREQYF
TGTGCCAGCAGTTACGGGGGACTGGCCAGGGAGCAGTACTTC
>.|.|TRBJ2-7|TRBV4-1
CASSQRDAYEQYF
TGCGCCAGCAGCCAGCGGGACGCCTACGAGCAGTACTTC
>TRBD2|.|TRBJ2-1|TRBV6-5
CASSYSYGRAREQFF
TGTGCCAGCAGTTACTCGTACGGGAGGGCCCGCGAGCAGTTCTTC
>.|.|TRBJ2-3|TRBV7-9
CASSLNRLDTQYF
TGTGCCAGCAGCTTAAATCGTTTAGATACGCAGTATTTT
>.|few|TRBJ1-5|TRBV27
CASRHGGPNQPQHF
TGTGCCAGCAGGCACGGGGGGCCCAATCAGCCCCAGCATTTT
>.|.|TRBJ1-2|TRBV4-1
CASSPGGQAQTNYGYTF
TGCGCCAGCAGCCCGGGGGGCCAAGCGCAAACTAACTATGGCTACACCTTC
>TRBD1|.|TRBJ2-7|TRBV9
CASSVASGTGPPYEQYF
TGTGCCAGCAGCGTAGCTTCTGGGACAGGGCCGCCCTACGAGCAGTACTTC
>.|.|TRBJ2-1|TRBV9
CASSVSPLEQFF
TGTGCCAGCAGCGTATCTCCCCTTGAGCAGTTCTTC
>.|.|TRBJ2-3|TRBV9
CASSVGLAITDTQYF
TGTGCCAGCAGCGTAGGGCTAGCGATCACAGATACGCAGTATTTT
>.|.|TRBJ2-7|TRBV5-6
CASSSPGLSSYEQYF
TGTGCCAGCAGCTCGCCGGGACTCTCCTCCTACGAGCAGTACTTC
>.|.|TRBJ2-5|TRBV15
CATSRQVWETQYF
TGTGCCACCAGCCGTCAGGTCTGGGAGACCCAGTACTTC
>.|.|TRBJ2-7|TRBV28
CASSQRDTASEQYF
TGTGCCAGCAGCCAACGGGATACCGCGTCCGAGCAGTACTTC
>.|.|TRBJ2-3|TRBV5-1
CASSLSSGMTDTQYF
TGCGCCAGCAGCTTGAGTAGCGGCATGACAGATACGCAGTATTTT
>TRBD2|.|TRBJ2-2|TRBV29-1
CSVEDSWGLANTGELFF
TGCAGCGTTGAAGATTCATGGGGACTAGCGAACACCGGGGAGCTGTTTTTT
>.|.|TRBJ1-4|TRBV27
CASSLSSFRFQGEKLFF
TGTGCCAGCAGTTTATCGAGTTTCCGGTTCCAGGGTGAAAAACTGTTTTTT
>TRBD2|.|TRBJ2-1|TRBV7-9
CASSWDYGTEQFF
TGTGCCAGCAGCTGGGACTACGGAACTGAGCAGTTCTTC
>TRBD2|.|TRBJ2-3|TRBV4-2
CASRGLAGTDTQYF
TGTGCCAGCAGGGGACTAGCGGGTACAGATACGCAGTATTTT
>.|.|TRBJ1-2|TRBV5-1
CASSLHRDKRGYTF
TGCGCCAGCAGCTTACACAGGGATAAGCGTGGCTACACCTTC
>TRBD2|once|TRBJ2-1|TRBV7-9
CASSGGLAGGSEQFF
TGTGCCAGCAGCGGGGGACTAGCGGGAGGGTCCGAGCAGTTCTTC
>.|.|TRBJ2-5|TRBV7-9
CASSLGARQGIEETQYF
TGTGCCAGCAGCTTAGGAGCCAGGCAGGGGATAGAGGAGACCCAGTACTTC
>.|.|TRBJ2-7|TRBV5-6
CASSLARSSYEQYF
TGTGCCAGCAGCTTGGCGCGATCCTCCTACGAGCAGTACTTC
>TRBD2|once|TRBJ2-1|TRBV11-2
CASSFGLASSNEQFF
TGTGCCAGCAGCTTCGGACTAGCGAGCTCGAATGAGCAGTTCTTC
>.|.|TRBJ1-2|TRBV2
CASPMAGANYGYTF
TGTGCCAGCCCCATGGCAGGGGCTAACTATGGCTACACCTTC
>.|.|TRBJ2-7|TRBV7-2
CASSSTYEQYF
TGTGCCAGCAGCTCTACCTACGAGCAGTACTTC
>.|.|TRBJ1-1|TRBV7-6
CASSLRQNTEAFF
TGTGCCAGCAGCTTAAGACAGAACACTGAAGCTTTCTTT
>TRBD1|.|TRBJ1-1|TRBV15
CATSPDRGTEAFF
TGTGCCACCAGTCCGGACAGGGGCACTGAAGCTTTCTTT
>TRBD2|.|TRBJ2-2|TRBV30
CAWSVPGLGGGELFF
TGTGCCTGGAGTGTACCGGGACTAGGCGGCGGGGAGCTGTTTTTT
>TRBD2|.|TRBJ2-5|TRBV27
CASSMGLAGQETQYF
TGTGCCAGCAGTATGGGACTAGCGGGTCAAGAGACCCAGTACTTC
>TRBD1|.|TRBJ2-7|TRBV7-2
CASGKERGPHEQYF
TGTGCCAGCGGGAAAGAAAGGGGGCCCCACGAGCAGTACTTC
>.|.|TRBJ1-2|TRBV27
CASSESGPLGYTF
TGTGCCAGCAGTGAAAGCGGCCCCCTCGGCTACACCTTC
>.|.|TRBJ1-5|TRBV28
CASSQGYQPQHF
TGTGCCAGCAGCCAGGGTTATCAGCCCCAGCATTTT
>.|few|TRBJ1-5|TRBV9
CASSGNRADQPQHF
TGTGCCAGCAGCGGGAACAGGGCGGATCAGCCCCAGCATTTT
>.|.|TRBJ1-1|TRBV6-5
CASSYPFGGRTEAFF
TGTGCCAGCAGTTACCCCTTTGGAGGGCGGACTGAAGCTTTCTTT
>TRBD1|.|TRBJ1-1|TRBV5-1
CASSLSQGVSFEAFF
TGCGCCAGCAGCTTATCCCAGGGGGTTAGTTTTGAAGCTTTCTTT
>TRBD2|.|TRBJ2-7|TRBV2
CASSLSGSGYEQYF
TGTGCCAGCAGCCTAAGCGGGAGTGGTTACGAGCAGTACTTC
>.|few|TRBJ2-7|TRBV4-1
CASSPAGSYEQYF
TGCGCCAGCAGCCCCGCCGGCTCCTACGAGCAGTACTTC
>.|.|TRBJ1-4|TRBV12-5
CASSPGVTEKLFF
TGTGCTAGTAGTCCAGGGGTGACCGAAAAACTGTTTTTT
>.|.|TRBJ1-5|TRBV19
CASSDRTNSNQPQHF
TGTGCCAGTAGTGACCGGACTAATAGCAATCAGCCCCAGCATTTT